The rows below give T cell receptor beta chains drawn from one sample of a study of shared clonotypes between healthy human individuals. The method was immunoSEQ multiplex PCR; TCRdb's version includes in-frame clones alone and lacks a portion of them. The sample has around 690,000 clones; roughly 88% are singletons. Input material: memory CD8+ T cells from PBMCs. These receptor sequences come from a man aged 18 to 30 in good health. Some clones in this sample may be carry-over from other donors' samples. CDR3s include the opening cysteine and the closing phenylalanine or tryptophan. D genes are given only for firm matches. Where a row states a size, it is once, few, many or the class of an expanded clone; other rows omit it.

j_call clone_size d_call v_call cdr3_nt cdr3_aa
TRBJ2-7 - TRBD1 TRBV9 TGTGCCAGCAGCGGGGGACCACAGGGGAACTACGAGCAGTACTTC CASSGGPQGNYEQYF
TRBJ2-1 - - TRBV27 TGTGCCAGCAGTTTTGGAGGGAGCGATGAGCAGTTCTTC CASSFGGSDEQFF
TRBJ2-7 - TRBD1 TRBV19 TGTGCCAGTACACAGGGGAAGTCCGGCGAGCAGTACTTC CASTQGKSGEQYF
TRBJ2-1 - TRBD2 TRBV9 TGTGCCAGCAGCGTATCGGGACTAGCGGAGGTAGGGGATGAGCAGTTCTTC CASSVSGLAEVGDEQFF
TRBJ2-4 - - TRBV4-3 TGCGCCAGCAGCCAAGATATAGGAGATAAAAACATTCAGTACTTC CASSQDIGDKNIQYF
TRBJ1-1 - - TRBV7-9 TGTGCCAGCAGCTTCTCAGCTTTTAAGGGGAACACTGAAGCTTTCTTT CASSFSAFKGNTEAFF
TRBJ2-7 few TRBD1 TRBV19 TGTGCCAGTAGGGGGTCCGGGACAGGGGCCTACGAGCAGTACTTC CASRGSGTGAYEQYF
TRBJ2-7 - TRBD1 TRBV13 TGTGCCAGCAGCTCCGGGACAGGAGCCTACGAGCAGTACTTC CASSSGTGAYEQYF
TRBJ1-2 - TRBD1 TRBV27 TGTGCCAGCAGTTTATACCCCGGACAGGCAATCTATGGCTACACCTTC CASSLYPGQAIYGYTF
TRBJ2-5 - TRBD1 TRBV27 TGTGCCAGCAGGCCCCTATCCGGGACAGGGTGGCGTGAGACCCAGTACTTC CASRPLSGTGWRETQYF
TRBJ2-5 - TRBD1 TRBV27 TGTGCCAGCAGTCCCTACTCCGGGACAGCTAAGCAAGAGACCCAGTACTTC CASSPYSGTAKQETQYF
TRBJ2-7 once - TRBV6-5 TGTGCCAGCAGTTACTCGGGGGTTGCCGAGCAGTACTTC CASSYSGVAEQYF
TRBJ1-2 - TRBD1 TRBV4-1 TGCGCCAGCAGCCAAGGCGGACAGGGGGAGGGGAGCTACACCTTC CASSQGGQGEGSYTF
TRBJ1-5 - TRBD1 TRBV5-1 TGCGCCAGCAGCTTAGAGGGGGCTCAGCCCCAGCATTTT CASSLEGAQPQHF
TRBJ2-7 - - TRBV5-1 TGCGCCAGCAGCCCCTCTTACGGGAGATTCCACGAGCAGTACTTC CASSPSYGRFHEQYF
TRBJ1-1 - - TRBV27 TGTGCCAGCAGTAATTGGGGCTGGACTGAAGCTTTCTTT CASSNWGWTEAFF
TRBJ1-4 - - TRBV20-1 TGCAGTACGGGGGGGATGAGGATGAGGTTTTTT CSTGGMRMRFF
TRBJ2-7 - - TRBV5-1 TGCGCCAGCAGCTTGGCCCCATTGGATCCGGACTACGAGCAGTACTTC CASSLAPLDPDYEQYF
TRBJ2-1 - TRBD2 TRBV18 TGTGCCAGCTCACCACGGAAACTAGCGGGAGGGCCAGTCAATGAGCAGTTCTTC CASSPRKLAGGPVNEQFF
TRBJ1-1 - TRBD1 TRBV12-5 TGTGCTAGTGGTCCCGGGACAGGGGGGTACGAAGCTTTCTTT CASGPGTGGYEAFF
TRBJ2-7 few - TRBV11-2 TGTGCCAGCCTTGCGAAGGGGGGGGTAGGGTACGAGCAGTACTTC CASLAKGGVGYEQYF
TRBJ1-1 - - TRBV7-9 TGTGCCAGCAGCTTAGGAGAGGGTCTGAGCACTGAAGCTTTCTTT CASSLGEGLSTEAFF
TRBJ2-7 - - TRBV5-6 TGTGCCAGCAGCTCCATATCCTACGAGCAGTACTTC CASSSISYEQYF
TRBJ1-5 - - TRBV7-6 TGTGCCAGCAGCTTAGGGGCTGGTGGGCAGCCCCAGCATTTT CASSLGAGGQPQHF
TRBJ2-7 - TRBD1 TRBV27 TGTGCCAGTGGACAGGTCACCTACGAGCAGTACTTC CASGQVTYEQYF
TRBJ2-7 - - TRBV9 TGTGCCAGCAGCGTGTCTCCGGGTTCCTACGAGCAGTACTTC CASSVSPGSYEQYF